Described below is a single TCR beta chain sequence and its context. The germline V gene has CDR1 SGDLS and CDR2 YYNGEE. Trimming took 0 bases from V and 2 from J, leaving 8 bases between them. There are 15 residues in the CDR3. PCR replicates performed on unsorted PBMC used approximately 0.3 ug DNA, 30,000 or so T cell genomes. TCRdb's copy holds only in-frame clones and misses some; the assay was immunoSEQ multiplex PCR. The sample lists more than 400,000 clones, roughly 80% seen once, with approximately 12% in the top ten. The sample originates from a study of shared clonotypes between healthy human individuals.

Sequenced input: PBMCs. The sequence was obtained from a woman aged 40-49 years in good health. Some clones in this sample may be carry-over from other donors' samples. This chain connects TRBV9 to TRBJ2-2, with D unclear. This chain's CDR3 is CASSVEFSNTGELFF. The CDR3 DNA sequence: TGTGCCAGCAGCGTAGAGTTCAGCAACACCGGGGAGCTGTTTTTT.